These 14 T cell receptor beta chains came from one sample sequenced in a study of PD-L1 blockade in urothelial cancer. As to time point: peripheral blood 6 weeks after treatment start. Profiled with immunoSEQ multiplex PCR; TCRdb holds only in-frame clones, not every one. The sample yields roughly 120,000 clones, 80% to 90% seen once. Sequenced material: PBMCs, taken around atezolizumab (anti-PD-L1) treatment. All receptors come from a man between 60 and 75 years old with urothelial cancer.

V and J are TRBV5-6 and TRBJ1-4; D perhaps matches TRBD1 (6 bases). Trimming pared 5 bases from V and 1 base from J, leaving 15 bases between. Germline V CDR1 and CDR2: SGHDT, YYEEEE. This CDR3 comprises 16 residues. CDR3 loop: CASSQGLQGTNEKLFF. CDR3 DNA sequence: TGTGCCAGCAGTCAAGGGCTACAGGGAACTAATGAAAAACTGTTTTTT.

This clone was detected once. The rearrangement links TRBV28 to TRBJ2-1; maybe TRBD2 (5 bases). Per the germline V gene, CDR1 is MDHEN and CDR2 is SYDVKM. Trimming cost V 5 bases and J 3 bases, with 11 bases left between them. This CDR3 comprises 14 residues. CDR3 amino acids: CASSLTRNYNEQFF. CDR3 sequence (DNA): TGTGCCAGCAGTCTAACTAGAAACTACAATGAGCAGTTCTTC.

The chain carries TRBV28 and TRBJ1-1; 8 bases line up with TRBD1. Germline values: CDR1 MDHEN, CDR2 SYDVKM. The CDR3 sequence is 12 residues long. V lost 6 bases to trimming and J lost 11 bases; unmatched junction nucleotides: 8. CDR3 bases: TGTGCCAGCAGGGCTCAGGGGGCTTGGGCTTTCTTT. Amino acids: CASRAQGAWAFF.

This rearrangement joins TRBV11-2 to TRBJ1-5, with TRBD1 matching 9 bases. CDR1 and CDR2 from the germline V gene are SGHAT and FQNNGV. Trimming removed 2 bases from V and 5 bases from J; junction bases left unmatched: 1. The CDR3 is made up of 14 amino acids. The CDR3 spells CASSLTGGDQPQHF. CDR3 coding DNA: TGTGCCAGCAGCTTAACAGGGGGCGATCAGCCCCAGCATTTT.

In this sample, this clone turned up a few times. CDR3 bases: TGTGCCAGCAGTGCAGGGTTCGCTAATGAAAAACTGTTTTTT. Translated: CASSAGFANEKLFF. The chain has TRBV6-5 and TRBJ1-4, with D possibly TRBD1 on 5 matching bases. This CDR3 is 14 amino acids long. Per germline, CDR1 MNHEY and CDR2 SVGAGI. Trimming took 5 bases from V and 3 from J, leaving 10 bases between them.

This clone has only a few counts. The chain couples TRBV27 to TRBJ1-2; 10 nucleotides match TRBD1. The CDR3 contains 14 residues. Trimming cost V 8 bases and J 5 bases; bases outside gene matches: 8. Germline V lookup: CDR1 MNHEY, CDR2 SMNVEV (reference sequence). This chain's CDR3 is CASGPTGGAYGYTF. CDR3 in DNA: TGTGCCAGCGGGCCGACAGGGGGCGCTTATGGCTACACCTTC.

The gene calls are TRBV5-6 and TRBJ2-1; D not resolved. The germline CDR1 and CDR2 sequences are SGHDT and YYEEEE. The CDR3 runs 16 residues. Deletions cut 4 bases from V and 0 bases from J, with 14 bases between. CDR3 coding DNA: TGTGCCAGCAGCGGAACCAGACACGACTCCTACAATGAGCAGTTCTTC. Translated: CASSGTRHDSYNEQFF.

The chain is built from TRBV7-9 and TRBJ1-3; 7 bases are a match to TRBD1. Germline lookup yields CDR1 SEHNR and CDR2 FQNEAQ (reference sequence). J gave up 0 bases and V 5 bases, and 7 bases lay outside the gene matches. This CDR3 has 16 residues. The CDR3 coding sequence is TGTGCCAGCAGCCGTCAGGGACAGTTCTCTGGAAACACCATATATTTT. This encodes CASSRQGQFSGNTIYF. Using reference TRBV7-9 and TRBJ1-3 for the parts outside the CDR3, the full variable domain is DTGVSQNPRHKITKRGQNVTFRCDPISEHNRLYWYRQTLGQGPEFLTYFQNEAQLEKSRLLSDRFSAERPKGSFSTLEIQRTEQGDSAMYLCASSRQGQFSGNTIYFGEGSWLTVV.

The chain has TRBV2 and TRBJ2-1; D is ambiguous. In germline, CDR1 is SNHLY, CDR2 FYNNEI. Between the trimmed V and J ends, which lost 4 bases and 5 bases, there was a span of 15 bases. This CDR3 contains 15 residues. The CDR3 DNA reads as TGTGCCAGCAGTGGGGCCTCGGCTAACAACAATGAGCAGTTCTTC. Translated, it gives CASSGASANNNEQFF.

The sample holds a few counts of this clone. The chain employs TRBV28 and TRBJ2-7; 9 bases are a match to TRBD1. Trimming at V came to 2 bases and at J to 2 bases, leaving 4 bases not matched to a gene. The CDR3 sequence is 15 residues long. Germline values: CDR1 MDHEN, CDR2 SYDVKM. The CDR3: CASSLRDRGAYEQYF. The CDR3 DNA sequence: TGTGCCAGCAGTTTACGTGACAGGGGGGCCTACGAGCAGTACTTC.

The genes are TRBV6-5 and TRBJ2-7; no firm D call. The germline V gene encodes CDR1 MNHEY and CDR2 SVGAGI. CDR3 size: 11 residues. Trimming removed 7 bases at V and 0 bases at J, with 4 bases between. CDR3 nucleotides: TGTGCCAGCACCAACTCCTACGAGCAGTACTTC. This codes for CASTNSYEQYF.

The CDR3 DNA reads as TGTGCCAGCAGCCCACTAGCGGGGGCTGGGGAGACCCAGTACTTC. Its translation is CASSPLAGAGETQYF. The chain has TRBV11-1 and TRBJ2-5, with 11 bases fitting TRBD2. Germline CDR1 SGHAT, CDR2 FQDESV (reference sequence). The CDR3 sequence is 15 residues long. The V gene end was trimmed by 5 bases and the J gene end by 5 bases; junction bases not matched to a gene: 7. Variable domain in full (rest from reference TRBV11-1 and TRBJ2-5): EAEVAQSPRYKITEKSQAVAFWCDPISGHATLYWYRQILGQGPELLVQFQDESVVDDSQLPKDRFSAERLKGVDSTLKIQPAELGDSAMYLCASSPLAGAGETQYFGPGTRLLVL.

The sample holds a few counts of this clone. This sequence joins TRBV7-3 and TRBJ2-1, with 8 bases identical to TRBD1. Germline-derived CDR1 and CDR2 are SGHTA and FQGTGA. After removal of 5 bases from V and 6 bases from J, the junction contained 6 bases not matched to a gene. The CDR3 loop spans 14 amino acids. The CDR3 region is CASSQGQGINEQFF. The CDR3 DNA reads as TGTGCCAGCAGCCAAGGACAGGGTATCAATGAGCAGTTCTTC.

This chain joins TRBV28 and TRBJ2-7; 9 positions match TRBD1. J gave up 6 bases and V 3 bases, and 12 bases lay outside the gene matches. The CDR3 has 16 residues. Germline values: CDR1 MDHEN, CDR2 SYDVKM. CDR3 DNA sequence: TGTGCCAGCAGTTTCTATGGGGGGACAGGGCCGCCCGAGCAGTACTTC. Translation gives CASSFYGGTGPPEQYF.